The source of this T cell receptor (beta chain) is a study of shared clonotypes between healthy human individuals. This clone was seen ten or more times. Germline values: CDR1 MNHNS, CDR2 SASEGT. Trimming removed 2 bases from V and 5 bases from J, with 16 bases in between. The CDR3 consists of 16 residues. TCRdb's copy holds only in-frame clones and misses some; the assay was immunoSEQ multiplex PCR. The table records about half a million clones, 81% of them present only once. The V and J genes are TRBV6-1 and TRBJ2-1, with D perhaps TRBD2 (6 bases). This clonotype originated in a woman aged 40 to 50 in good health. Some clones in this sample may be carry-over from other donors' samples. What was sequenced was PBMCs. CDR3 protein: CASSESSGSWDNEQFF. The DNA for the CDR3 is TGTGCCAGCAGTGAATCCTCCGGGAGTTGGGACAATGAGCAGTTCTTC.